The subject of this entry is one TCR beta chain. The trim removed 0 bases at V and 4 bases at J, leaving 7 bases unmatched. Germline CDR1 reads LGHNA; CDR2 reads YSLEER. CDR3 length: 18 amino acids. The primer mix had 60 Vbeta and 13 Jbeta primers. The data were produced by immunoSEQ multiplex PCR, yet TCRdb's version contains in-frame clones alone and is incomplete. The sample carries roughly 190,000 clones, roughly 74% recorded once. The data derive from a study of cytomegalovirus exposure and HLA in healthy donors. Source material: PBMCs. The rearrangement links TRBV4-3 to TRBJ2-1, with 12 bases fitting TRBD2. The receptor was isolated from a female donor in good health and CMV-seronegative. CDR3 DNA: TGCGCCAGCAGCCAAGAGGCTTCTAGCGGGAGGGGGTACAATGAGCAGTTCTTC. Amino acids: CASSQEASSGRGYNEQFF.